This T cell receptor beta chain was identified in a study of PD-L1 blockade in urothelial cancer. Time point reported: pretreatment peripheral blood. Generated by immunoSEQ multiplex PCR, the TCRdb table keeps only in-frame clones and is missing some. The table has tens of thousands of clones, 84% seen once. This CDR3 is built from 14 residues. V gave up 3 bases and J gave up 5 bases, with 13 bases separating them. Germline-derived CDR1 and CDR2 are MNHEY and SMNVEV (reference sequence). This clonotype was obtained from a woman in her 70s with urothelial cancer. The chain links TRBV27 to TRBJ1-2; D is possibly TRBD1 (5 bases). Sample: PBMCs, taken around atezolizumab (anti-PD-L1) treatment. This CDR3 reads CASSFRGAGYGYTF. CDR3 in DNA: TGTGCCAGCAGTTTTAGGGGCGCAGGATATGGCTACACCTTC.